Described below is a single T cell receptor beta chain sequence and its context. This sample stems from a study of control samples from healthy donors and cancer patients. Clones were read by immunoSEQ multiplex PCR, and TCRdb kept only the in-frame ones, dropping some. In the table there are approximately 69,000 clones, roughly nine tenths of which are singletons. J was trimmed by 3 bases and V by 8 bases; bases with no gene match: 4. Germline lookup yields CDR1 LNHNV and CDR2 YYDKDF (reference sequence). This CDR3 region has 12 residues. The sample comprised PBMCs. The rearrangement joins TRBV15 to TRBJ2-7; 7 bases line up with TRBD2. The clonotype originates from a man aged 55 to 70 with colorectal cancer. The CDR3 sequence is CATGGGDYEQYF. The CDR3 DNA is TGTGCCACCGGGGGGGGTGACTACGAGCAGTACTTC. Looking up the rest from reference TRBV15 and TRBJ2-7 gives the full variable domain: DAMVIQNPRYQVTQFGKPVTLSCSQTLNHNVMYWYQQKSSQAPKLLFHYYDKDFNNEADTPDNFQSRRPNTSFCFLDIRSPGLGDTAMYLCATGGGDYEQYFGPGTRLTVT.